This TCR beta chain was documented in a study of PD-L1 blockade in urothelial cancer (dated by TCRdb to the late 2010s). Background on the whole study: Every patient began therapy in 2014 and was given atezolizumab 1,200 mg intravenously every 3 weeks. Progression-free survival longer than 6 months counted as durable clinical benefit, and TCR features were additionally tested against both progression-free and overall survival. Pretreatment tumor samples, along with matched peripheral blood serially collected before and after atezolizumab treatment, were subjected to TCR sequencing. Blood samples yielded a median of roughly 140,000 T cells and more than 80,000 unique TCRs, with median clonality around 0.083. In the same patients who had TCR sequencing, pretreatment tumors also underwent whole exome sequencing and RNA sequencing. About 90% of the roughly 29 patients were males with bladder-origin urothelial cancer, and about 60% of the 29 reported a prior smoking history. Blood samples were analyzed 3 weeks after the start of treatment (second dose) and 6 weeks after the start of treatment. Nine patients reached durable clinical benefit, while 20 patients did not. Approximately 29 patients had pretreatment blood TCR-seq, some 25 had at least one posttreatment blood collection, and some 25 had tumor TCR-seq. An exploratory multi-omic analysis was conducted of the somatic, immune and clinical correlates of response to PD-L1 blockade with atezolizumab in urothelial cancer. Patients had an ECOG performance status of 0 or 1 and had received between 0 and 3 prior chemotherapy regimens.

Concerning this clone: Its antigen is currently not known. Base-call qualities are not available, and no considerably larger clone is one nucleotide away.

Synthetic TCR analog templates were spiked into each PCR to estimate absolute template abundance from read counts. TCRbeta CDR3 regions were amplified from genomic DNA with bias-controlled V and J gene primers using the immunoSEQ assay. Rearranged TCRbeta segments were sequenced at approximately 20X coverage. As for the original processing: Sequencing errors were corrected by clustering, and CDR3s were annotated against IMGT so that V, D and J genes could be assigned. Out-of-frame and stop-codon sequences were excluded, and only productive TCRbeta rearrangements were used in downstream analyses. Clonality was computed as one minus Shannon entropy normalized by the log of the number of unique productive sequences. Clones differing between time points or between blood and tumor were identified by Fisher's exact test with Benjamini-Hochberg correction at adjusted p below 0.01. TCRdb obtained this table from immuneACCESS and retained in-frame rearrangements with V and J assigned. These tables miss some clones; where compared with another copy, unresolved V genes account for less than half of the shortfall, and the remainder is unexplained. V and J calls and clone size are those listed in that table; D and trimming were worked out from the DNA. The sample yields roughly 100,000 clones; around four fifths were counted once. Roughly 8% of the sample comes from the top ten.

The paper as a whole reports these results and caveats: Because of the small sample size (n ≈ 29) and the many exploratory analyses performed, the results are intended to be regarded as hypothesis-generating. Patients with durable benefit showed greater expansion of tumor-associated TCR clones in peripheral blood 3 weeks after starting treatment (n ≈ 20, p = 0.022). Improved progression-free and overall survival was found to be associated with pretreatment peripheral blood TCR clonality below the median.

The time point label here, explained by the study, means: peripheral blood 6 weeks after treatment start. The cohort included 29 patients with locally advanced or metastatic urothelial carcinoma who were treated at Memorial Sloan Kettering on a trial protocol. Peripheral blood mononuclear cells were collected from each patient pretreatment and during treatment, giving between 1 and 8 total time points per patient. The Qiagen DNeasy Blood extraction kit was used to purify genomic DNA from total PBMCs and tumor samples. PBMCs were collected pretreatment and during treatment, and were isolated and stored as previously described. Unmatched junction bases come to 10, with V trimmed by 9 bases and J by 9 bases. The CDR3 starts with the cysteine, ends with the phenylalanine, and has 13 residues. Just CDR3 DNA is preserved here, 39 bases in frame from base 1. CDR1 and CDR2 (MNHNS, SASEGT) derive from the germline V gene.

The TCR sequence derives from a man aged 65 to 79 with urothelial cancer. Sequenced here: PBMCs, sampled around atezolizumab (anti-PD-L1) treatment. The rearranged segments are TRBV6-1 and TRBJ2-7; a stretch of 11 junction bases matches TRBD1. CDR3 loop: CARTGTGGVGQYF. Read as DNA, the sequence is TGTGCCAGAACCGGGACAGGGGGGGTTGGGCAGTACTTC.